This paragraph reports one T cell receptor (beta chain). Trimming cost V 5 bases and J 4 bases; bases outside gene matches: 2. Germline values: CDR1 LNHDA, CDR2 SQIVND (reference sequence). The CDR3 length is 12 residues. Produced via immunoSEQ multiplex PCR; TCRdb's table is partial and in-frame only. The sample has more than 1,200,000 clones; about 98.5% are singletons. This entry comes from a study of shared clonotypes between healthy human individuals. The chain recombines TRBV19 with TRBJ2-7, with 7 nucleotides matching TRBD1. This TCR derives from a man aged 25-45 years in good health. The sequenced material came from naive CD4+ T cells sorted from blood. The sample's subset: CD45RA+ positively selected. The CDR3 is CASSPGGYEQYF. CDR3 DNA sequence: TGTGCCAGTAGTCCAGGGGGATACGAGCAGTACTTC. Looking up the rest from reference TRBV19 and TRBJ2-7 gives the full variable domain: DGGITQSPKYLFRKEGQNVTLSCEQNLNHDAMYWYRQDPGQGLRLIYYSQIVNDFQKGDIAEGYSVSREKKESFPLTVTSAQKNPTAFYLCASSPGGYEQYFGPGTRLTVT.